This entry concerns a single T cell receptor (beta chain). The trim removed 4 bases at V and 7 bases at J, leaving 9 bases unmatched. Germline CDR1 reads SGDLS; CDR2 reads YYNGEE. The CDR3 totals 15 residues. The data stem from a study of blood T cell repertoires in COVID-19. Study-wide context: Samples taken during acute and convalescent COVID-19 were collected in the United States, Italy and Spain. Sources were T cells, B-cell-depleted T cells, or PBMCs; the material itself was cDNA or gDNA.

Original data processing: For nucleated cells, counts were estimated from reference gene primer amplification. Only in-frame clones appear in the TCRdb table, and some are missing; sequencing was by immunoSEQ multiplex PCR. D and trimming come from the DNA, and the V and J calls and clone size come from that table. The repertoire consists of 85,000 to 100,000 clones, with 70% to 85% occurring once and the leading ten covering 15% to 20%. The receptor comes from a woman aged 55-69 years with acute or convalescent COVID-19. This chain connects TRBV9 to TRBJ1-4, with 8 bases that match TRBD1. Input material: peripheral blood. DNA for the CDR3: TGTGCCAGCAGCCCCCTGACAGGGGAAGGTGAAAAACTGTTTTTT. It codes for CASSPLTGEGEKLFF.